A single sample gave rise to the 29 T cell receptor beta chains below, sequenced in a study of blood T cell repertoires in COVID-19. Sequenced by immunoSEQ multiplex PCR; TCRdb stores in-frame clones only, minus some. The sample includes under 250,000 clones, around nine tenths of them seen just once. The sample comprised PBMCs or T cells enriched from blood (not recorded which). The receptors were gathered from a man aged 25 to 40 who had recovered from COVID-19.

The chain couples TRBV7-6 to TRBJ2-5; tentative D call: TRBD1 (5 bases). CDR3 size: 13 residues. Trimming took 0 bases from V and 7 from J, leaving 9 bases between them. The germline V gene has CDR1 SGHVS and CDR2 FNYEAQ. The DNA of the CDR3 is TGTGCCAGCAGCTTAGCGAAGGGGTTGACCCAGTACTTC. This encodes CASSLAKGLTQYF.

The chain couples TRBV4-1 to TRBJ2-1; 7 nucleotides match TRBD1. V dropped 4 bases and J dropped 3; count of bases not matched to a gene: 6. The germline V gene has CDR1 MGHRA and CDR2 YSYEKL. CDR3 size: 15 residues. The CDR3 protein is CASSRDRDNYNEQFF. The CDR3 DNA is TGCGCCAGCAGCCGAGACAGGGACAACTACAATGAGCAGTTCTTC.

The V call is TRBV28, the J call TRBJ2-1, with D possibly TRBD1 on 5 matching bases. The CDR3 runs to 13 residues. V was pared by 4 bases and J by 11 bases, with 15 bases between. Germline CDR1 reads MDHEN; CDR2 reads SYDVKM. This CDR3 is CASSSSYRYKQFF. The DNA of the CDR3 is TGTGCCAGCAGTTCCAGTTACAGGTACAAGCAGTTCTTC.

This clone was counted between two and nine times. This chain links TRBV13 with TRBJ2-7; perhaps TRBD1 as D (6 bases). Germline values: CDR1 PRHDT, CDR2 FYEKMQ (reference sequence). V lost 5 bases and J 0 bases, leaving 14 bases between the germline ends. The CDR3 is made up of 15 amino acids. The CDR3 DNA reads TGTGCCAGCAGCGGGGGACAAATGAGCTCCTACGAGCAGTACTTC. Residues: CASSGGQMSSYEQYF. The full variable domain, its missing parts supplied by reference TRBV13 and TRBJ2-7, is AAGVIQSPRHLIKEKRETATLKCYPIPRHDTVYWYQQGPGQDPQFLISFYEKMQSDKGSIPDRFSAQQFSDYHSELNMSSLELGDSALYFCASSGGQMSSYEQYFGPGTRLTVT.

The V gene is TRBV9, the J gene TRBJ2-3; 16 bases fit TRBD2. V trimming: 3 bases; J trimming: 4 bases; junction bases outside the gene matches: 5. The CDR3 length is 17 residues. The germline gives CDR1 SGDLS, CDR2 YYNGEE. The CDR3, as DNA: TGTGCCAGCAGCGCCGGGACTAGCGGGGGGGCCTCAGATACGCAGTATTTT. The encoded protein is CASSAGTSGGASDTQYF.

The chain joins TRBV11-2 to TRBJ2-7, with D hard to call. V was trimmed by 2 bases and J by 4 bases, leaving 6 bases between them. The CDR3 is 12 residues long. CDR1 SGHAT and CDR2 FQNNGV come from the germline V gene. In DNA form, the CDR3 reads TGTGCCAGCAGCTTATCAAATTACGAGCAGTACTTC. Protein: CASSLSNYEQYF.

The V and J genes are TRBV18 and TRBJ1-1; perhaps TRBD1 as D (5 bases). Germline CDR1 reads KGHSH; CDR2 reads LQKENI. This CDR3 region has 14 residues. The V gene lost 0 bases and the J gene lost 1 base, with 6 bases spanning the gap. The CDR3 DNA reads as TGTGCCAGCTCACCACCTAGGGGGAACACTGAAGCTTTCTTT. Its translation is CASSPPRGNTEAFF.

The chain carries TRBV5-8 and TRBJ1-3; TRBD1 aligns across 7 bases. This CDR3 has 17 residues. Losses at the gene ends were 3 bases for V and 0 bases for J; bases not matched to a gene: 9. The germline V gene encodes CDR1 SGHTS and CDR2 YDEGEE. The CDR3 sequence is CASSWGTDLDSGNTIYF. In DNA, the CDR3 is TGTGCCAGCAGCTGGGGGACAGACTTAGACTCTGGAAACACCATATATTTT.

The rearrangement links TRBV7-2 to TRBJ2-1; no definite D call. The CDR3 is made up of 14 amino acids. CDR1 is SGHTA and CDR2 is FQGNSA in the germline V gene. The V end lost 1 base, the J end lost 6 bases, and 10 bases lay between the germline ends. CDR3 in DNA: TGTGCCAGCAGCTTAGATCCCCCATCCAATGAGCAGTTCTTC. Residues: CASSLDPPSNEQFF.

This clone was counted only a few times. The chain carries TRBV15 and TRBJ2-1, with 10 nucleotides matching TRBD2. V shed 2 bases, J shed 7 bases, and the junction held 8 bases outside the gene matches. Looked up from germline, CDR1 is LNHNV and CDR2 is YYDKDF (reference sequence). The length of the CDR3 is 16 residues. The CDR3 here is CATSRSKRGGQNEQFF. CDR3 coding DNA: TGTGCCACCAGCAGAAGTAAGCGGGGGGGCCAAAATGAGCAGTTCTTC.

This chain joins TRBV7-2 and TRBJ1-5, with 8 nucleotides matching TRBD1. The CDR3 is 15 amino acids. CDR1 is SGHTA, CDR2 FQGNSA, per germline. Trimming took 4 bases from V and 5 from J; bases not matched to a gene: 7. This CDR3 reads CASSSGQGPDQPQHF. CDR3 in DNA: TGTGCCAGCAGCTCCGGACAGGGCCCGGATCAGCCCCAGCATTTT. The full variable domain, rest sourced from reference TRBV7-2 and TRBJ1-5, is GAGVSQSPSNKVTEKGKDVELRCDPISGHTALYWYRQSLGQGLEFLIYFQGNSAPDKSGLPSDRFSAERTGGSVSTLTIQRTQQEDSAVYLCASSSGQGPDQPQHFGDGTRLSIL.

The CDR3 here is CASSGDKHRGLFF. CDR3 coding DNA: TGTGCCAGCAGTGGGGACAAACACCGGGGGCTGTTTTTT. This chain connects TRBV12-3 or TRBV12-4 to TRBJ2-2; maybe TRBD1 (6 bases). V was cut by 5 bases and J by 13 bases, with 17 bases left in between. The CDR3 loop spans 13 amino acids.

The rearrangement joins TRBV6-2 or TRBV6-3 to TRBJ2-7, with TRBD1 matching 7 bases. Germline assignment: CDR1 MNHEY and CDR2 SVGEGT. This CDR3 is 16 amino acids long. V lost 2 bases, J lost 6 bases, and 13 bases stayed unmatched. CDR3 amino acids: CASSYRPKGAGGEQYF. CDR3 sequence (DNA): TGTGCCAGCAGTTACAGGCCGAAGGGGGCGGGTGGCGAGCAGTACTTC.

This clone was detected a few times. This sequence joins TRBV30 and TRBJ1-2; 10 nucleotides line up with TRBD1. This CDR3 has 13 amino acids. V lost 5 bases and J lost 7; bases outside the gene matches: 7. Germline V gives CDR1 GTSNPN, CDR2 SVGIG (reference sequence). The CDR3 spells CAWLPGTGAGYTF. As DNA, the CDR3 is TGTGCCTGGCTACCCGGGACAGGGGCTGGCTACACCTTC. Looking up the rest from reference TRBV30 and TRBJ1-2 gives the full variable domain: SQTIHQWPATLVQPVGSPLSLECTVEGTSNPNLYWYRQAAGRGLQLLFYSVGIGQISSEVPQNLSASRPQDRQFILSSKKLLLSDSGFYLCAWLPGTGAGYTFGSGTRLTVV.

Here the CDR3 DNA reads TGTGCCAGCAGATCTGGCCAGGGCGGGATTCAGCCCCAGCATTTT. Translation gives CASRSGQGGIQPQHF. The chain recombines TRBV28 with TRBJ1-5; perhaps TRBD1 as D (5 bases). Per the germline V gene, CDR1 is MDHEN and CDR2 is SYDVKM. The CDR3 sequence is 15 residues long. Trimming removed 6 bases from V and 6 bases from J, with 18 bases in between.

The rearrangement joins TRBV5-8 to TRBJ1-1; D unclear. Germline loops: CDR1 SGHTS, CDR2 YDEGEE. The CDR3 totals 13 residues. Trimming removed 0 bases at V and 4 bases at J, with 7 bases between. The CDR3 protein is CASSLDALTEAFF. For the CDR3, the DNA is TGTGCCAGCAGCTTGGATGCGCTCACTGAAGCTTTCTTT.

This chain uses TRBV6-4 with TRBJ1-2; 10 nucleotides match TRBD1. The V and J ends lost 5 bases and 4 bases, in that order; junction bases with no gene match: 1. The CDR3 is 13 residues long. Germline assignment: CDR1 MRHNA and CDR2 SNTAGT. The CDR3 coding sequence is TGTGCCAGCAGTTGGGACAGGGGCTATGGCTACACCTTC. Residues: CASSWDRGYGYTF.

The chain joins TRBV25-1 to TRBJ2-7; weak D call: TRBD1 (5 bases). Trimming pared 2 bases from V and 3 bases from J, leaving 5 bases between. The germline V gene has CDR1 MGHDK and CDR2 SYGVNS. This CDR3 is 12 amino acids long. For the CDR3, the DNA is TGTGCCAGCAGTGAACAGGGCTACGAGCAGTACTTC. Protein product: CASSEQGYEQYF.

The rearrangement joins TRBV5-1 to TRBJ1-2; TRBD1 agrees at 7 bases. The CDR3 is 14 residues long. Germline CDR1 is SGHRS and CDR2 is YFSETQ. V was clipped by 4 bases and J by 2 bases; unmatched bases: 5. This chain's CDR3 is CASSPSGQNYGYTF. CDR3 nucleotide sequence: TGCGCCAGCAGCCCGTCGGGACAGAACTATGGCTACACCTTC.

V and J are TRBV5-8 and TRBJ2-3; 7 positions match TRBD1. The CDR3 loop spans 15 amino acids. V lost 4 bases, J lost 1 base, and 6 bases stayed unmatched. Per the germline V gene, CDR1 is SGHTS and CDR2 is YDEGEE. CDR3: CASSGMTGRTDTQYF. CDR3 nucleotide sequence: TGTGCCAGCAGCGGAATGACAGGGCGCACAGATACGCAGTATTTT. Full variable domain (outside the CDR3, taken from reference TRBV5-8 and TRBJ2-3): EAGVTQSPTHLIKTRGQQATLRCSPISGHTSVYWYQQALGLGLQFLLWYDEGEERNRGNFPPRFSGRQFPNYSSELNVNALELEDSALYLCASSGMTGRTDTQYFGPGTRLTVL.

DNA of the CDR3: TGTGCCAGCAGTGACTCTAGGGGCCGCGGTGCGGATGAGCAGTTCTTC. It encodes CASSDSRGRGADEQFF. V and J are TRBV6-4 and TRBJ2-1; perhaps TRBD1 as D (5 bases). V was trimmed by 0 bases and J by 8 bases, leaving 17 bases between them. The CDR3 has 16 residues. The germline V gene has CDR1 MRHNA and CDR2 SNTAGT.

The V and J genes are TRBV30 and TRBJ1-4; D not certain. The germline V gene has CDR1 GTSNPN and CDR2 SVGIG (reference sequence). This CDR3 contains 14 residues. The V end lost 3 bases, the J end lost 8 bases, and 16 bases lay between the germline ends. In DNA, the CDR3 is TGTGCCTGGAGACAAACAGCGGCGGGGGAAAAACTGTTTTTT. Translating gives CAWRQTAAGEKLFF. The full variable domain, rest sourced from reference TRBV30 and TRBJ1-4, is SQTIHQWPATLVQPVGSPLSLECTVEGTSNPNLYWYRQAAGRGLQLLFYSVGIGQISSEVPQNLSASRPQDRQFILSSKKLLLSDSGFYLCAWRQTAAGEKLFFGSGTQLSVL.

This clone was recorded only once. The CDR3 spells CASTFRTGTEAFF. The CDR3 DNA reads as TGTGCCAGCACTTTCAGGACGGGGACTGAAGCTTTCTTT. V gene TRBV6-5 combines with J gene TRBJ1-1; no definite D call. Germline lookup yields CDR1 MNHEY and CDR2 SVGAGI. This CDR3 spans 13 amino acids. The V and J ends lost 7 bases and 5 bases respectively, with 14 bases between them.

The J gene is TRBJ1-6, the V gene TRBV24-1; possible D gene TRBD1, 6 bases. The CDR3 consists of 15 residues. Trimming shortened V by 7 bases and J by 4 bases, and 13 bases separated the two germline ends. Per the germline V gene, CDR1 is KGHDR and CDR2 is SFDVKD. DNA of the CDR3: TGTGCCACCAGCCCAGGGGCCTATTATAATTCACCCCTCCACTTT. This sequence encodes CATSPGAYYNSPLHF.

This sequence joins TRBV28 and TRBJ2-3; 7 nucleotides match TRBD2. The CDR3 has 15 residues. V shed 8 bases and J 1 base; nucleotides not matched to a gene: 9. In germline, CDR1 is MDHEN, CDR2 SYDVKM. CDR3 DNA: TGTGCCAGCTGGTTAGGCGGGAGTCGCACAGATACGCAGTATTTT. This codes for CASWLGGSRTDTQYF. Looking up the rest from reference TRBV28 and TRBJ2-3 gives the full variable domain: DVKVTQSSRYLVKRTGEKVFLECVQDMDHENMFWYRQDPGLGLRLIYFSYDVKMKEKGDIPEGYSVSREKKERFSLILESASTNQTSMYLCASWLGGSRTDTQYFGPGTRLTVL.

The J gene is TRBJ2-2, the V gene TRBV28; weak D call: TRBD1 (6 bases). CDR1 and CDR2 (germline): MDHEN, SYDVKM. Deletions cut 5 bases from V and 1 base from J, with 8 bases between. The CDR3 contains 14 residues. The CDR3 loop reads CASSPRGNTGELFF. CDR3 nucleotide sequence: TGTGCCAGCAGTCCCAGGGGGAACACCGGGGAGCTGTTTTTT.

This chain connects TRBV19 to TRBJ2-2, with 9 nucleotides matching TRBD1. There are 14 residues in the CDR3. Unmatched junction bases numbered 5, after V lost 7 bases and J lost 5 bases. The V gene's germline CDR1 is LNHDA and CDR2 SQIVND (reference sequence). As DNA, the CDR3 is TGTGCCAGTAACACAGGGGGCTATACCGGGGAGCTGTTTTTT. Encoded protein: CASNTGGYTGELFF.

The genes are TRBV3-1 (or the pseudogene TRBV3-2) and TRBJ2-7, with D possibly being TRBD1 (5 bases). Trimming pared 0 bases from V and 3 bases from J, leaving 12 bases between. From germline, CDR1 is LGHDT and CDR2 YNNKEL (reference sequence). The CDR3 runs 15 residues. The CDR3 protein is CASSQDDGADYEQYF. DNA for the CDR3: TGTGCCAGCAGCCAAGATGATGGGGCAGACTACGAGCAGTACTTC.

The CDR3 spells CASSASWTQGDAFF. CDR3 coding DNA: TGCGCCAGCAGCGCCTCGTGGACACAGGGGGACGCTTTCTTT. This chain connects TRBV4-1 to TRBJ1-1; TRBD1 aligns across 8 bases. This CDR3 has 14 residues. Germline CDR1 and CDR2: MGHRA and YSYEKL. Trimming removed 5 bases from V and 11 bases from J; junction bases left unmatched: 13.